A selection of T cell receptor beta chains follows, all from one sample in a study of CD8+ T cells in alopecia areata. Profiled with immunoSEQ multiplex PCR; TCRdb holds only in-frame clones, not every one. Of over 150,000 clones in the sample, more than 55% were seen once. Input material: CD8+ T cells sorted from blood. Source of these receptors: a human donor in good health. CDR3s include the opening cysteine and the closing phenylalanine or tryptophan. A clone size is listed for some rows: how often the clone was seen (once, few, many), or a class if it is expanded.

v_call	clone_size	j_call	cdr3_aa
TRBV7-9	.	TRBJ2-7	CASSLGTGLHEQYF
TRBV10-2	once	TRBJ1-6	CASMEGQGGSPLHF
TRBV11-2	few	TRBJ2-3	CASSPAAGRTDTQYF
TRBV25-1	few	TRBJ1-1	CASSEWGDTEAFF
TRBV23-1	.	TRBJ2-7	CASSHCFGRGRTRQLRPRGF
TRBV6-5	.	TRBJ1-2	CASSRNRGRDYGYTF
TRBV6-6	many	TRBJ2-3	CASSRGFSDTQYF
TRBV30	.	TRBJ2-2	CAWSHTGELFF
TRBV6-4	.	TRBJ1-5	CATARVSNQPQHF
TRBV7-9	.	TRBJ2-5	CASSRQGWETQYF
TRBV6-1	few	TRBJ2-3	CASTTTGRRTQYF
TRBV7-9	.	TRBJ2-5	CASSPGGEETQYF
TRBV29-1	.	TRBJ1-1	CSVDRLRGAYTEAFF
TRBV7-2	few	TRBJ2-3	CASTNLGGTDTQYF
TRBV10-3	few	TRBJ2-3	CAISDRGTDTQYF
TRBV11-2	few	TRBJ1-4	CASSLGGGLCF
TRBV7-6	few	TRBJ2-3	CASSLRGAFTDTQYF
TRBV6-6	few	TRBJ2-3	CASSYPGQGVTDTQYF
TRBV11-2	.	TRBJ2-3	CASSLKPGKADTQYF
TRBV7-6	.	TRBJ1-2	CASSLSNRGLDYGYTF
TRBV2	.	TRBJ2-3	CASILAVSSTDTQYF
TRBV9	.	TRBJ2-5	CASSGLQETQYF
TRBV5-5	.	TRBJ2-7	CASSFVGRQYF
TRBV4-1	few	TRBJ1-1	CASSPSGLSYTEAFF
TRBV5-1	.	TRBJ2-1	CASSFGRRDNEQFF
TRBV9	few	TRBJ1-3	CASSVYGNTIYF
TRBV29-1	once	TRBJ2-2	CSVPLGPGELFF
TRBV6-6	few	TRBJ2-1	CASSTMGTRGDEQFF
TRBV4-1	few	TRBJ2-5	CASSLDRVGETQYF
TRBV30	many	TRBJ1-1	CAWSLRGGTNTEAFF
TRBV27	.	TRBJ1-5	CASSPGQGNQPQHF
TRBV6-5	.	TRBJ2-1	CASSYGGGSYNEQFF
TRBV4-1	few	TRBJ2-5	CASSQDRSTPQETQYF
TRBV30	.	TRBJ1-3	CAWSVPLFKSSSGNTIYF
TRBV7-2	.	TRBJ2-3	CASSLDGPLDTQYF
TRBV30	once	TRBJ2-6	CAWDRVGANVLTF
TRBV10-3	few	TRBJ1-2	CAISESLGREDGYTF
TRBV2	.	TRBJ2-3	CASSEALGSPDTQYF
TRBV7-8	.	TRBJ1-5	CASSLESARVGQPQHF
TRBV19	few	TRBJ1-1	CASSHRGADTEAFF
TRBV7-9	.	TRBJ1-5	CASSLGVGQPQHF
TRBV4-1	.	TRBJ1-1	CASSQRAGGNTEAFF
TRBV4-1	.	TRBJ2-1	CASSLAFSGGRHNEQFF
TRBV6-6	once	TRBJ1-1	CAIMGAEAFF
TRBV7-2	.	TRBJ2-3	CASSLDGIRRDTQYF
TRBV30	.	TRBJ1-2	CACKDGYTF
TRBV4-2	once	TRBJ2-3	CASSQDVAGDTDTQYF
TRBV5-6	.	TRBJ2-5	CASSTPGQSGTQYF
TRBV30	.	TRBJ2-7	CAWSVGVVYEQYF
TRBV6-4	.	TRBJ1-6	CASSEEDRAGSPLHF
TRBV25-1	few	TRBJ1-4	CASRGAKLFF
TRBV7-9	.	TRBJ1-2	CASSLEGSPFGYTF
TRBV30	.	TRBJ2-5	CAWSVGQGTYPTQYF
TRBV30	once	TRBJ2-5	CAWSRKRGERTRWETQYF
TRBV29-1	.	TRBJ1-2	CSALTGGLIGYTF
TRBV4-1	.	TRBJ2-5	CASSQDVITGARQAQYF
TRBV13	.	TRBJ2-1	CASSGGYNEQFF
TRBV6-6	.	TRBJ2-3	CASSYSDTQYF
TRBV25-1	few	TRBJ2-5	CASSESRGRETQYF
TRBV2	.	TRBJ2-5	CATESTNQETQYF